This T cell receptor (beta chain) comes out of a study of T cells after yellow fever vaccination. Study-level points and caveats: CD4 and CD8 compartments shared a small share of clonotypes. Bulk-population clonotypes that are abundant could appear as contaminants in FACS-sorted repertoires. Subsequent booster samples again held most clones from primary vaccination (96% CD4, about 90% CD8).

There are a few counts of this clonotype. The antigen is undetermined. By 5'RACE template switching, TCR cDNA was produced, with a universal primer site and UMIs added in the process. TCRdb ran MiXCR on the 5' RACE reads and lists one entry per CDR3 protein. The table has a few hundred thousand distinct CDR3 sequences, 9.5% to 13% seen once. Germline loops: CDR1 KGHSH, CDR2 LQKENI. This CDR3 comprises 16 residues. With 6 bases clipped from V and 2 bases from J, the junction kept 9 bases outside the gene matches. The J gene is TRBJ1-3, the V gene TRBV18; 8 bases align to TRBD1. The TCR originated in a man between 18 and 35 years old who received the YFV17D yellow fever vaccine. The starting material was PBMCs, obtained on the day of the first yellow fever vaccination. CDR3 nucleotide sequence: TGTGCCAGCTCGCCCACGAGACAGGGGACTGGAAACACCATATATTTT. This translates into CASSPTRQGTGNTIYF.